Sample share makes the clone carrying this TCR beta chain medium-sized. RNA transcripts yielded amplified TCR beta CDR3 regions. Researchers ran a first-round RT-PCR on the TCR CDR3 using the HTBI primer set. TCRdb reprocessed the multiplex PCR reads via MiXCR and lists one record per CDR3 protein. The sample records about 59,000 distinct CDR3 sequences, 53% being singletons. The CDR3 runs to 12 residues. CDR1 is DFQATT and CDR2 is SNEGSKA in the germline V gene (reference sequence). V lost 4 bases and J 2 bases, leaving 6 bases between the germline ends. The sample belongs to a study of T cells in Graves' hyperthyroidism and ophthalmopathy.

The origin of this receptor is an older woman with Graves' ophthalmopathy. Input material: blood. The chain joins TRBV20-1 to TRBJ1-5; D unclear. For the CDR3, the DNA is TGCAGTGCTACCAGGCGCAATCAGCCCCAGCATTTT. The encoded protein is CSATRRNQPQHF.